Below, 9 T cell receptor beta chains from the same sample are listed, as sequenced in a study of blood T cell repertoires in COVID-19. Assay: immunoSEQ multiplex PCR; the TCRdb copy retains only in-frame clones and omits some. Here the sample spans hundreds of thousands of clones, roughly 80% being singletons. Specimen: peripheral blood. These TCRs come from a woman aged 40 to 55 with active or convalescent COVID-19.

The chain combines TRBV5-1 with TRBJ1-2; TRBD1 matches 7 bases. Germline assignment: CDR1 SGHRS and CDR2 YFSETQ. This CDR3 comprises 15 residues. Trimming removed 4 bases from V and 1 base from J; junction bases left unmatched: 7. In nucleotides, the CDR3 is TGCGCCAGCAGCCATGGGACAGCCTTTAACTATGGCTACACCTTC. As protein: CASSHGTAFNYGYTF.

V and J are TRBV18 and TRBJ2-5; perhaps TRBD1 as D (6 bases). V was cut by 0 bases and J by 0 bases, with 14 bases left in between. CDR3 length: 17 amino acids. Germline CDR1 is KGHSH and CDR2 is LQKENI. The CDR3 protein is CASSPPAYREYQETQYF. CDR3 sequence (DNA): TGTGCCAGCTCACCACCAGCATACAGGGAGTACCAAGAGACCCAGTACTTC.

The chain links TRBV20-1 to TRBJ1-2; the match to TRBD1 covers 7 bases. V was clipped by 3 bases and J by 5 bases; unmatched bases: 9. Germline-derived CDR1 and CDR2 are DFQATT and SNEGSKA (reference sequence). This CDR3 is built from 14 residues. The CDR3 region is CSASFTGERYGYTF. The CDR3 DNA sequence: TGCAGTGCTAGTTTTACAGGGGAGAGGTATGGCTACACCTTC.

The chain recombines TRBV28 with TRBJ1-2; D remains unclear. In germline, CDR1 is MDHEN, CDR2 SYDVKM. The CDR3 has 16 residues. V was clipped by 4 bases and J by 0 bases, with 15 bases between them. CDR3 sequence: CASSSRLLPSNYGYTF. CDR3 DNA: TGTGCCAGCAGTTCCAGGCTCTTACCTTCTAACTATGGCTACACCTTC.

V is TRBV7-9 and J is TRBJ1-6; the match to TRBD1 covers 7 bases. The CDR3 contains 16 residues. Germline V gene lookup returns CDR1 SEHNR and CDR2 FQNEAQ (reference sequence). V was clipped by 5 bases and J by 6 bases; unmatched bases: 10. Here the CDR3 reads CASSPSPGTANSPLHF. The CDR3 nucleotides are TGTGCCAGCAGCCCTTCGCCCGGGACAGCTAATTCACCCCTCCACTTT.

The sample holds one count of this clone. The CDR3 nucleotides read TGTGCCAGCAGCTTTGTCGCAGGGGAGATATCAAACTATGGCTACACCTTC. It translates to CASSFVAGEISNYGYTF. This chain joins TRBV13 and TRBJ1-2, with a weak D call TRBD1 (6 bases). The CDR3 is 17 amino acids. Germline CDR1 reads PRHDT; CDR2 reads FYEKMQ (reference sequence). V lost 3 bases and J 2 bases, leaving 19 bases between the germline ends.

A few counts support this clone. The gene calls are TRBV5-1 and TRBJ2-1, with D possibly TRBD2 on 6 matching bases. With 6 bases removed from V and 5 bases from J, the gap between germline ends came to 18 bases. The CDR3 is made up of 15 amino acids. Germline CDR1 is SGHRS and CDR2 is YFSETQ. The CDR3 sequence: CASTLLYSGDNEQFF. CDR3 bases: TGCGCCAGCACCCTCCTCTATAGCGGAGACAATGAGCAGTTCTTC.

This clone has a handful of counts. The gene calls are TRBV7-8 and TRBJ2-3; 10 nucleotides align to TRBD2. The CDR3 consists of 18 residues. With V trimmed by 6 bases and J by 2 bases, 14 bases remained unmatched. CDR1 is SGHVS, CDR2 FQNEAQ, per germline. DNA of the CDR3: TGTGCCAGCAGATCAGGGACTAGCGCCGACGCCCTCACAGATACGCAGTATTTT. This codes for CASRSGTSADALTDTQYF.

CDR3 loop: CASSLEVAGGPNEQFF. CDR3 nucleotide sequence: TGCGCCAGCAGCTTGGAGGTAGCGGGAGGCCCCAATGAGCAGTTCTTC. The chain combines TRBV5-1 with TRBJ2-1, with TRBD2 identical over 10 bases. Germline-derived CDR1 and CDR2 are SGHRS and YFSETQ. CDR3 size: 16 residues. The V segment lost 0 bases and the J segment 6 bases; nucleotides outside the gene matches: 6.